The rows below give T cell receptor beta chains drawn from one sample of a study of OX40 agonist ivuxolimab in advanced cancers. TCRdb's table, derived via immunoSEQ multiplex PCR, lists solely in-frame clones and lacks some. The sample has fewer than 90,000 clones, around nine tenths seen once. The material sequenced was CD4+ or CD8+ T cells sorted from blood, taken in a trial of the OX40 agonist ivuxolimab. These receptors were taken from an adult with an advanced solid tumor such as melanoma, head and neck, liver or kidney cancer. Both conserved end residues are part of each CDR3. Each record gives: D gene, V gene, clone size, J gene, CDR3 protein, CDR3 DNA. A D gene is named only where the DNA matches it firmly. Clone size is stated in some rows and not others, as once, few, many or a class when expanded.

D gene: TRBD1; V gene: TRBV9; clone size: -; J gene: TRBJ1-1; CDR3 protein: CASSVEGQGAFGTEAFF; CDR3 DNA: TGTGCCAGCAGCGTAGAGGGACAGGGGGCGTTTGGCACTGAAGCTTTCTTT
D gene: TRBD1; V gene: TRBV29-1; clone size: once; J gene: TRBJ2-2; CDR3 protein: CSAGGQGTVNTGELFF; CDR3 DNA: TGCAGCGCGGGGGGACAGGGGACGGTGAACACCGGGGAGCTGTTTTTT
D gene: -; V gene: TRBV5-1; clone size: -; J gene: TRBJ1-1; CDR3 protein: CASTTDLRSRITEAFF; CDR3 DNA: TGCGCCAGCACAACTGACCTACGGTCGCGGATTACTGAAGCTTTCTTT
D gene: -; V gene: TRBV6-5; clone size: few; J gene: TRBJ1-1; CDR3 protein: CASSSQGNTEAFF; CDR3 DNA: TGTGCCAGCAGTTCACAGGGGAACACTGAAGCTTTCTTT
D gene: -; V gene: TRBV7-6; clone size: -; J gene: TRBJ2-5; CDR3 protein: CASSPTGMETQYF; CDR3 DNA: TGTGCCAGCAGCCCTACAGGGATGGAGACCCAGTACTTC
D gene: -; V gene: TRBV11-2; clone size: few; J gene: TRBJ1-2; CDR3 protein: CASSPHRDGYTF; CDR3 DNA: TGTGCCAGCAGCCCCCACAGGGATGGCTACACCTTC
D gene: TRBD1; V gene: TRBV7-9; clone size: -; J gene: TRBJ1-1; CDR3 protein: CASSHTRGGQPNTEAFF; CDR3 DNA: TGTGCCAGCAGCCACACTAGGGGGGGACAGCCGAACACTGAAGCTTTCTTT
D gene: TRBD2; V gene: TRBV9; clone size: -; J gene: TRBJ2-3; CDR3 protein: CASSPVAGGRTDTQYF; CDR3 DNA: TGTGCCAGCAGCCCCGTAGCGGGGGGGCGGACAGATACGCAGTATTTT
D gene: -; V gene: TRBV10-3; clone size: -; J gene: TRBJ2-7; CDR3 protein: CAISARSDPPYEQYF; CDR3 DNA: TGTGCCATCAGTGCTCGTTCGGACCCACCCTACGAGCAGTACTTC
D gene: -; V gene: TRBV11-3; clone size: -; J gene: TRBJ2-5; CDR3 protein: CASSAINQETQYF; CDR3 DNA: TGTGCCAGCAGCGCGATCAACCAAGAGACCCAGTACTTC